This T cell receptor beta chain was documented in a study of graft-versus-host responses after intestinal transplantation. Study background: Recipients received multivisceral, liver-intestinal, or isolated intestinal transplants. General study findings and limits: In patients with graft-donor T cell macrochimerism, allograft graft-versus-host to host-versus-graft clonal ratios were high. Among circulating GvH clones, peak levels were associated with early post-transplant declines in HvG clones. GvH clones appeared in recipient marrow, some first in ileum or blood.

V gave up 4 bases and J gave up 2 bases, with 12 bases separating them. The germline CDR1 and CDR2 sequences are WNHNN and SYGVQD (reference sequence). This CDR3 region has 14 residues. Libraries were prepared by immunoSEQ multiplex PCR; TCRdb keeps only in-frame clonotypes and omits some of them. This sample has over 100,000 clones; roughly 93% occur once, and the top ten carry roughly 0.11%. Concerning this clone itself: No antigen is known for it.

The chain couples TRBV10-1 to TRBJ2-7, with D maybe TRBD1 (6 bases). The sample was unstimulated CD4+ T cells sorted from spleen or lymph node cells, taken before intestinal transplant. This clonotype originated in a human donor who received an intestinal transplant. CDR3: CASSANGQPYEQYF. The CDR3 nucleotides read TGCGCCAGCAGTGCTAACGGACAGCCCTACGAGCAGTACTTC.